This T cell receptor (beta chain) was identified during a study of read filtering for tumor transcriptome and immune sequencing. Study-wide context: By R-ISS, stages I, II and III held approximately 8, 16 and 7 patients. TCR-mapped reads were about 3.5 to 10.27 million with IR-seq versus roughly 80 to 1,300 with RNA-seq.

Findings and limits, study-wide: IR-seq captured clonotypes deeper and more reliably than RNA-seq. In IR-seq, single-read clonotypes were approximately 79% of clonotypes but about 3.5% of reads.

Molecular barcoded adaptors covering alpha/delta and beta/gamma chains were used on roughly 400 ng RNA. TCRdb reprocessed the reads via MiXCR and lists one record per CDR3 protein. The table includes over 50,000 distinct CDR3 sequences, about 19% detected once. CDR3 length equals 17 residues. V dropped 6 bases and J dropped 0; count of bases not matched to a gene: 11. CDR1 is MNHEY and CDR2 is SVGEGT in the germline V gene. As for this clonotype: No antigen is known for it.

The sample comprised a population of CD138-negative cells sorted from bone marrow. The TCR was taken from a donor at least 40 years old with multiple myeloma. J is TRBJ2-1 and V is TRBV6-2 or TRBV6-3, with 7 bases fitting TRBD2. The CDR3 protein is CASRGTSSGVSYNEQFF. The DNA for the CDR3 is TGTGCCAGCAGGGGAACCTCTAGCGGCGTCTCCTACAATGAGCAGTTCTTC.